This is a list of T cell receptor beta chains from one sample in a study of T cells after yellow fever vaccination. TCRdb called the 5' RACE reads again in MiXCR, with one record for every CDR3 protein. The sample records 610,000 or so distinct CDR3 sequences, approximately 13% being singletons. The sequencing used PBMCs, collected on the day of the yellow fever booster vaccination. These receptors originate from a man aged 30 to 45 who received the YFV17D yellow fever vaccine. CDR3s include the opening cysteine and the closing phenylalanine or tryptophan. A D gene is named only where the DNA matches it firmly. The size field is filled for only some rows; it gives once, few, many or a size class.

.,16,.,TRBJ2-3,TRBV28,CASRSALAPRTDTQYF,TGTGCCAGCAGGTCGGCCCTAGCGCCTCGCACAGATACGCAGTATTTT
.,15,.,TRBJ2-2,TRBV12-3/TRBV12-4,CASSLGERVGGELFF,TGTGCCAGTAGTCTAGGGGAGAGGGTTGGCGGGGAGCTGTTTTTT
TRBD2,14,.,TRBJ2-3,TRBV20-1,CSAPRASGGDTQYF,TGCAGTGCGCCCCGGGCTAGCGGGGGGGATACGCAGTATTTT
.,13,few,TRBJ1-4,TRBV29-1,CSVESGGDEKLFF,TGCAGCGTTGAATCGGGGGGCGATGAAAAACTGTTTTTT
TRBD2,17,few,TRBJ2-3,TRBV27,CASSPRGSGRLTDTQYF,TGTGCCAGCAGTCCCCGGGGTAGCGGGAGATTAACAGATACGCAGTATTTT
.,16,.,TRBJ2-6,TRBV7-2,CASSPVASSGANVLTF,TGTGCCAGCAGCCCGGTGGCGTCCTCTGGGGCCAACGTCCTGACTTTC
TRBD1,15,.,TRBJ1-2,TRBV3-1,CASSQRGQTNYGYTF,TGTGCCAGCAGCCAGCGGGGACAGACTAACTATGGCTACACCTTC
.,17,few,TRBJ2-1,TRBV3-1,CASSQGFGGNSYNEQFF,TGTGCCAGCAGCCAAGGATTTGGAGGGAACTCCTACAATGAGCAGTTCTTC
TRBD2,16,.,TRBJ2-1,TRBV12-3/TRBV12-4,CASSAPGLATYNEQFF,TGTGCCAGCAGTGCACCGGGACTAGCGACATACAATGAGCAGTTCTTC
.,15,.,TRBJ2-4,TRBV7-9,CASSSPGLAKNIQYF,TGTGCCAGCAGCTCCCCGGGACTAGCCAAAAACATTCAGTACTTC
.,14,few,TRBJ2-3,TRBV20-1,CSARSAELTDTQYF,TGCAGTGCTAGGTCTGCGGAGCTCACAGATACGCAGTATTTT
TRBD2,15,.,TRBJ2-7,TRBV5-1,CASSLAGGLGYEQYF,TGCGCCAGCAGCTTGGCCGGGGGGTTAGGCTACGAGCAGTACTTC
.,15,.,TRBJ2-7,TRBV9,CASSAHNSPMGEQYF,TGTGCCAGCAGCGCCCATAATTCGCCCATGGGGGAGCAGTACTTC
.,14,.,TRBJ2-1,TRBV12-3/TRBV12-4,CASSSTGTRNEQFF,TGTGCCAGCAGTTCAACCGGGACGAGAAATGAGCAGTTCTTC
.,15,few,TRBJ2-7,TRBV7-6,CASSLGFAGTYEQYF,TGTGCCAGCAGCTTAGGGTTTGCCGGGACCTACGAGCAGTACTTC
.,14,few,TRBJ2-7,TRBV5-6,CASSSGWKGGEQYF,TGTGCCAGCAGCTCAGGCTGGAAGGGAGGCGAGCAGTACTTC
TRBD1,15,medium-sized,TRBJ2-7,TRBV28,CASSAVGQGWGEQYF,TGTGCCAGCAGTGCCGTTGGACAGGGGTGGGGAGAGCAGTACTTC
.,15,.,TRBJ2-7,TRBV20-1,CSATDRSGGYYEQYF,TGCAGTGCCACTGACAGGTCCGGGGGGTACTACGAGCAGTACTTC
.,17,.,TRBJ2-2,TRBV18,CASPRLPGGTNTGELFF,TGTGCCAGCCCCCGACTCCCAGGCGGGACGAACACCGGGGAGCTGTTTTTT
TRBD2,19,few,TRBJ2-1,TRBV5-1,CASSLEGLANAGSYNEQFF,TGCGCCAGCAGCTTGGAAGGACTAGCGAATGCAGGGTCCTACAATGAGCAGTTCTTC
TRBD2,16,.,TRBJ2-7,TRBV6-2/TRBV6-3,CASSRPPGLAGGEQYF,TGTGCCAGCAGTAGACCTCCGGGACTAGCGGGAGGCGAGCAGTACTTC
.,13,.,TRBJ1-2,TRBV27,CASSLNTGRGYTF,TGTGCCAGCAGTTTAAATACCGGGCGCGGCTACACCTTC
.,16,.,TRBJ2-1,TRBV29-1,CSVEDPREQGGNEQFF,TGCAGCGTTGAAGATCCCCGGGAACAGGGAGGCAATGAGCAGTTCTTC
.,16,once,TRBJ2-1,TRBV20-1,CSAPSRRGSSYNEQFF,TGCAGTGCGCCCAGCCGCCGGGGGAGCTCCTACAATGAGCAGTTCTTC
.,12,few,TRBJ1-2,TRBV27,CASSSRTMRYTF,TGTGCCAGCAGTTCACGAACTATGCGCTACACCTTC
.,12,.,TRBJ2-7,TRBV12-3/TRBV12-4,CASSLQEAEQNF,TGTGCCAGCAGTTTACAGGAGGCGGAGCAGAACTTC
.,14,few,TRBJ2-7,TRBV7-2,CASSLFPGIYEQYF,TGTGCCAGCAGCTTATTTCCAGGGATCTACGAGCAGTACTTC
.,17,.,TRBJ2-2,TRBV12-3/TRBV12-4,CASSVLLRGLNTGELFF,TGTGCCAGTTCTGTTCTACTGCGGGGTTTGAACACCGGGGAGCTGTTTTTT
TRBD2,16,many,TRBJ2-1,TRBV24-1,CATSARGLAGVFEQFF,TGTGCCACCAGTGCAAGGGGACTAGCGGGAGTGTTTGAGCAGTTCTTC
TRBD2,16,few,TRBJ2-2,TRBV20-1,CSARPGLAGGTGELFF,TGCAGTGCTAGACCGGGACTAGCGGGAGGTACCGGGGAGCTGTTTTTT
.,14,.,TRBJ1-5,TRBV27,CASSLAGMNQPQHF,TGTGCCAGCAGTTTGGCAGGGATGAATCAGCCCCAGCATTTT
.,13,few,TRBJ2-3,TRBV10-3,CAIRNGATDTQYF,TGTGCCATCAGGAATGGAGCCACAGATACGCAGTATTTT
.,12,few,TRBJ1-3,TRBV20-1,CKVTGSGNTIYF,TGCAAGGTGACGGGCTCTGGAAACACCATATATTTT
.,16,.,TRBJ2-7,TRBV12-3/TRBV12-4,CASSLPRANIPYEQYF,TGTGCCAGCAGTCTACCCAGGGCCAATATACCCTACGAGCAGTACTTC
TRBD2,15,.,TRBJ2-1,TRBV14,CASSQDWTSLNEQFF,TGTGCCAGCAGCCAAGATTGGACTAGCCTCAATGAGCAGTTCTTC
TRBD2,15,.,TRBJ2-5,TRBV6-2/TRBV6-3,CASRKLAGYQETQYF,TGTGCCAGCAGAAAACTAGCGGGATACCAAGAGACCCAGTACTTC
.,13,.,TRBJ2-7,TRBV5-1,CASSFLHDYEQYF,TGCGCCAGCAGCTTTCTCCACGACTACGAGCAGTACTTC
.,19,.,TRBJ1-2,TRBV15,CATSRDKVKRGGTNYGYTF,TGTGCCACCAGCAGAGATAAGGTGAAGCGGGGGGGAACTAACTATGGCTACACCTTC
.,12,.,TRBJ2-7,TRBV12-3/TRBV12-4,CAIRSRATLQYF,TGTGCCATCAGGAGTCGGGCTACGTTGCAGTACTTC
.,16,few,TRBJ2-1,TRBV9,CASSGGGLAGYNEQFF,TGTGCCAGCAGCGGTGGGGGGCTAGCCGGCTACAATGAGCAGTTCTTC
.,16,.,TRBJ1-1,TRBV4-1,CASSQEIARKGAEAFF,TGCGCCAGCAGCCAAGAAATCGCCCGAAAAGGAGCTGAAGCTTTCTTT
TRBD1,15,.,TRBJ1-5,TRBV7-2,CASSLGQGIGQPQHF,TGTGCCAGCAGCTTAGGACAGGGGATCGGCCAGCCCCAGCATTTT
TRBD1,15,few,TRBJ2-3,TRBV27,CASSVRDSSTDTQYF,TGTGCCAGCAGTGTCCGGGACAGTAGCACAGATACGCAGTATTTT
TRBD1,15,.,TRBJ2-1,TRBV2,CASSPGTGWDNEQFF,TGTGCCAGCAGCCCCGGGACAGGGTGGGACAATGAGCAGTTCTTC
TRBD2,14,.,TRBJ2-4,TRBV18,CASSRREGRDIQYF,TGTGCCAGCTCACGGCGGGAGGGCCGGGACATTCAGTACTTC
.,15,.,TRBJ2-1,TRBV19,CASRQDGKSNNEQFF,TGTGCCAGTAGACAAGACGGGAAGTCGAACAATGAGCAGTTCTTC
.,15,.,TRBJ2-3,TRBV2,CASSAVRGRTDTQYF,TGTGCCAGCAGTGCCGTTAGGGGCCGCACAGATACGCAGTATTTT
.,12,.,TRBJ2-5,TRBV29-1,CSVDIQQSTQYF,TGCAGCGTTGATATTCAGCAATCCACCCAGTACTTC
.,15,few,TRBJ2-7,TRBV6-2/TRBV6-3,CASSTQGWATYEQYF,TGTGCCAGCAGCACTCAGGGATGGGCCACCTACGAGCAGTACTTC
TRBD2,15,.,TRBJ2-5,TRBV7-9,CASSPTSGNQETQYF,TGTGCCAGCAGCCCGACTAGCGGGAACCAAGAGACCCAGTACTTC
.,11,.,TRBJ2-5,TRBV30,CAWNRQEIQYF,TGTGCCTGGAACAGACAAGAGATCCAGTACTTC
.,16,.,TRBJ1-4,TRBV4-3,CASSQEGAGRNEKLFF,TGCGCCAGCAGCCAAGAGGGGGCAGGACGTAATGAAAAACTGTTTTTT
.,16,.,TRBJ2-3,TRBV5-4,CASSLDQPFAVDTQYF,TGTGCCAGCAGCTTGGACCAACCTTTTGCCGTAGATACGCAGTATTTT